The rows below give T cell receptor beta chains drawn from one sample of a study of blood T cells in healthy people across ages. TCRdb called the 5' RACE reads again in MiXCR, with one record for every CDR3 protein. The sample has approximately 800,000 distinct CDR3 sequences; about half are singletons. The source material was blood. Receptors were obtained from a man aged 80 or over in good health. Both conserved end residues are part of each CDR3.

V: TRBV7-9; J: TRBJ2-5; CDR3: CASSPTSGRAVEQYF
V: TRBV27; J: TRBJ2-5; CDR3: CASSEITSQETQYF
V: TRBV14; J: TRBJ2-7; CDR3: CASSQLGQGYYEQYF
V: TRBV6-2/TRBV6-3; J: TRBJ2-7; CDR3: CASKLLASLYEQYF
V: TRBV5-1; J: TRBJ1-4; CDR3: CASSLWETNEKLFF
V: TRBV15; J: TRBJ2-1; CDR3: CATSKLGSSYNEQFF
V: TRBV7-2; J: TRBJ2-3; CDR3: CASSLLATGLGTQYF
V: TRBV20-1; J: TRBJ2-5; CDR3: CSVKGQQNQETQYF
V: TRBV14; J: TRBJ1-2; CDR3: CASSQVVSTLYGYTF
V: TRBV12-3/TRBV12-4; J: .; CDR3: CASSLVRGRRNEQYF
V: TRBV7-2; J: TRBJ2-5; CDR3: CASSLYSQETQYF
V: TRBV14; J: TRBJ2-7; CDR3: CASSLCQLLTTYEQYF
V: TRBV7-2; J: TRBJ2-7; CDR3: CASSLDQGLYEQYF
V: TRBV27; J: TRBJ2-3; CDR3: CASSFGTEGTDTQYF
V: TRBV30; J: TRBJ2-3; CDR3: CAWRGNGGTQYF
V: TRBV7-2; J: TRBJ2-6; CDR3: CASSLKISGANVLTF
V: TRBV5-1; J: TRBJ2-7; CDR3: CASSPPGVNEQYF
V: TRBV2; J: TRBJ2-1; CDR3: CASSESEQGRFF
V: TRBV6-5; J: TRBJ2-7; CDR3: CASLSGVSYEQYF
V: TRBV3-1; J: TRBJ2-7; CDR3: CSSSLGLAGDSYEQYF
V: TRBV12-3/TRBV12-4; J: TRBJ2-1; CDR3: CASSRRDGEQFF
V: TRBV12-3/TRBV12-4; J: TRBJ2-1; CDR3: CASRQDVEQFF
V: TRBV5-5; J: TRBJ1-1; CDR3: CASSLVPFLNTEAFF
V: TRBV12-3/TRBV12-4; J: TRBJ2-5; CDR3: CASSPTSGRARYQETQYF
V: TRBV6-2/TRBV6-3; J: .; CDR3: CASSYSVLNEQYF
V: TRBV6-2/TRBV6-3; J: TRBJ1-2; CDR3: CANSPGQGDYGYTF
V: TRBV28; J: .; CDR3: CASRQHGETQYF
V: TRBV13; J: TRBJ1-2; CDR3: CASSTSEGNYGYTF
V: TRBV30; J: TRBJ1-6; CDR3: CAWRRQGANSPLHF
V: TRBV9; J: TRBJ1-3; CDR3: CASSVTSGNTIYF
V: TRBV7-2; J: TRBJ2-4; CDR3: CASSLASGVIQYF
V: TRBV21-1; J: TRBJ1-5; CDR3: CASSGAPINQPQHF
V: TRBV20-1; J: TRBJ2-3; CDR3: CSAKGIAGVADTQYF
V: TRBV15; J: TRBJ2-7; CDR3: CATSDPGTGDNEQYF
V: TRBV7-6; J: TRBJ1-5; CDR3: CASSPSSGQAYSNQPQHF
V: TRBV30; J: TRBJ2-2; CDR3: CAWDLGSFTGELFF
V: TRBV5-1; J: .; CDR3: CASSSDEGLSSYNEQYF
V: TRBV4-3; J: TRBJ2-7; CDR3: CASSQDYYYEQYF